This T cell receptor beta chain was retrieved from a study of response to subunit inactivated influenza vaccine (dated by TCRdb to 2017 to 2018). With regard to the full study: Deep quantitative T cell receptor repertoire profiling was used in the study to track responses to a trivalent subunit inactivated influenza vaccine.

The paper as a whole reports these results and caveats: The authors proposed that each seasonal influenza vaccination may bring in only a limited number of new T cells.

Trimming accounts for 1 base at V and 0 bases at J, while the number of junction bases matched to no gene is 3. From the cysteine through the phenylalanine, the CDR3 covers 15 amino acids. Only the CDR3 region is kept as DNA, spanning 45 bases read in frame from base 1. CDR1 SGDLS and CDR2 YYNGEE were looked up in the germline V gene. About this clonotype: Its antigen is not yet known. Base quality data are lacking; no much larger clone is found one base away.

Receptors were amplified or captured by RT-PCR. Instrument on record: Illumina HiSeq 2500. The public reads were run again by TCRdb, first through fastp at Q25 and then through MiXCR, and only productive beta chains were kept. Entries that share a CDR3 protein sequence are merged under the most common genes and DNA. In this sample the table shows roughly 520,000 distinct CDR3 sequences, about 25% of which occur a single time. The ten biggest clones cover under 2.5% of the sample. The chain couples TRBV9 to TRBJ2-7, and 8 junctional nucleotides match TRBD2. The sequencing here drew on CD4+ T cells sorted from PBMCs, taken 4 to 6 days after vaccination. This TCR came from a man in his fifties or sixties who received an inactivated influenza vaccine. Donor details come from another sample of the same person, matched by shared clones. This receptor has the CDR3 CASSVSGGSSYEQYF. The nucleotide sequence is given as TGTGCCAGCAGCGTATCGGGAGGGAGCTCCTACGAGCAGTACTTC.